The clone carrying this T cell receptor (beta chain) was counted only a few times. Its antigen is not identified. This entry comes from a study of T-cell reconstitution after alpha-beta-depleted transplantation in children. Study conclusions and caveats: From surviving recipient T cells and thymic progenitors came the high day-60 TCRbeta diversity observed in some patients. Expanded clones from the graft, numbering several hundred, reportedly supplied alpha-beta T cells about two months after transplant. At the one-year point after transplant, T-cell counts and TCRbeta diversity were found to come mostly from T cells that had been newly produced.

The germline gives CDR1 SGHRS, CDR2 YFSETQ. Trimming took 2 bases from V and 5 from J, leaving 10 bases between them. The length of the CDR3 is 13 residues. The library targeted TCRbeta and was prepared with unique molecular identifiers. TCRdb processed the PCR reads anew with MiXCR; each CDR3 protein has one entry. The table includes about 590,000 distinct CDR3 sequences, 10% to 15% detected once. V gene TRBV5-1 combines with J gene TRBJ1-1; no clear D gene. The sample here was PBMCs, mostly from graft donor cells, taken 360 days after TCRalphabeta/CD19-depleted stem cell transplant. The sequence came from a male patient between 5 and 17 years old who had a stem cell transplant for acute myeloid leukemia, so the T cells may come from the graft donor. In DNA form, the CDR3 reads TGCGCCAGCAGCTTCGGAGGTATAACTGAAGCTTTCTTT. It encodes CASSFGGITEAFF.